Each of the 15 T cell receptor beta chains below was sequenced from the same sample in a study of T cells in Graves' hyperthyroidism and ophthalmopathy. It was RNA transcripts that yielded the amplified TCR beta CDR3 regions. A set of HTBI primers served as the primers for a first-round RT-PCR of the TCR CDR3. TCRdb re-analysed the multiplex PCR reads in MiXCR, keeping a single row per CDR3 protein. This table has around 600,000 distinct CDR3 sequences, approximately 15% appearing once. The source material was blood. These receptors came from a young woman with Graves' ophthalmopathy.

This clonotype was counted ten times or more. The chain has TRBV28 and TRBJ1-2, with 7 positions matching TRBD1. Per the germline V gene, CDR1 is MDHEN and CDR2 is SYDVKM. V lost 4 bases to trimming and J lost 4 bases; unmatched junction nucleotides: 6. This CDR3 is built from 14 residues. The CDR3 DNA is TGTGCCAGCAGTTATGGGACAGACTCCTATGGCTACACCTTC. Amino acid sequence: CASSYGTDSYGYTF.

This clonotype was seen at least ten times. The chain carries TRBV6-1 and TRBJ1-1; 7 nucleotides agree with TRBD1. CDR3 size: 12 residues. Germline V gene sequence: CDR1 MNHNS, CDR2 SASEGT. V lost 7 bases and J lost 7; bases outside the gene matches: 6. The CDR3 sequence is CASTWTGFEAFF. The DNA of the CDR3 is TGTGCCAGCACCTGGACAGGCTTTGAAGCTTTCTTT.

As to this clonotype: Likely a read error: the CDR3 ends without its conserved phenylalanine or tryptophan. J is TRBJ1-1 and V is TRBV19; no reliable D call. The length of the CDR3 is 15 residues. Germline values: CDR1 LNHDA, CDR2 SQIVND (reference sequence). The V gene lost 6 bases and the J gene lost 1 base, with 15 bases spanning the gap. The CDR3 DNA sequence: TGTGCCAGTAGGGTAGCCGACCGGGCGAACACTGAAGCTTTCCTT. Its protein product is CASRVADRANTEAFL.

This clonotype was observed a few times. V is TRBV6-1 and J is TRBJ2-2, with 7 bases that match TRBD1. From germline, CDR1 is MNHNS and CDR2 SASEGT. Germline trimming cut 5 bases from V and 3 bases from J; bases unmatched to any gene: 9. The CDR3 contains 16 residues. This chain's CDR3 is CASSTTTGWDTGELFF. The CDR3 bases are TGTGCCAGCAGTACCACGACAGGGTGGGACACCGGGGAGCTGTTTTTT.

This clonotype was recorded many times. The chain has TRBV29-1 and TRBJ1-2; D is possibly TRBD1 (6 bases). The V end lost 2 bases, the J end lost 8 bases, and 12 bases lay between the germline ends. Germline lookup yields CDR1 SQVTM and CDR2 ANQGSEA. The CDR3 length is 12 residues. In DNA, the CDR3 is TGCAGCGTTGAAAGCAGGGGAGGAGGCTACACCTTC. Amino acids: CSVESRGGGYTF. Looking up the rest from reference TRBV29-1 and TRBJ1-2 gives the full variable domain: SAVISQKPSRDICQRGTSLTIQCQVDSQVTMMFWYRQQPGQSLTLIATANQGSEATYESGFVIDKFPISRPNLTFSTLTVSNMSPEDSSIYLCSVESRGGGYTFGSGTRLTVV.

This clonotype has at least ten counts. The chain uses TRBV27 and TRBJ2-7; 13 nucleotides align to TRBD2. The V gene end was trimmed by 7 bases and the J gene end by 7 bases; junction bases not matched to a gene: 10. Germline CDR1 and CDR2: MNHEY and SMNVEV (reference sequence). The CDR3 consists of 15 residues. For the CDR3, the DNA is TGTGCCAGCACCGCATCGGGGACTAGCGGGATTGAGCAGTACTTC. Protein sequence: CASTASGTSGIEQYF.

This CDR3 reads CSAREMDGLDTDTQYF. CDR3 bases: TGCAGTGCTAGAGAGATGGACGGACTAGACACAGATACGCAGTATTTT. The gene calls are TRBV20-1 and TRBJ2-3, with 7 bases that match TRBD2. This CDR3 spans 16 amino acids. The germline V gene encodes CDR1 DFQATT and CDR2 SNEGSKA (reference sequence). The V segment lost 0 bases and the J segment 2 bases; nucleotides outside the gene matches: 8.

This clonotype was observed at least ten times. CDR3 DNA sequence: TGCAGTGCTAGAGAGGCCAGGGGAGCCTACGAGCAGTACTTC. Residues: CSAREARGAYEQYF. This chain connects TRBV20-1 to TRBJ2-7, with D tentatively TRBD1 (6 bases). Germline CDR1 and CDR2: DFQATT and SNEGSKA (reference sequence). V was clipped by 0 bases and J by 2 bases, with 11 bases between them. The length of the CDR3 is 14 residues.

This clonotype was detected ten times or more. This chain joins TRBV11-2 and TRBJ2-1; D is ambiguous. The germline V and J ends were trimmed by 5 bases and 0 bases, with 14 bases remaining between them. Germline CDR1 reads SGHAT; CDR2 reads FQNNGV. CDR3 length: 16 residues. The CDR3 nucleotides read TGTGCCAGCAGCGCTTTAAAGCCGAGCTCCTACAATGAGCAGTTCTTC. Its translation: CASSALKPSSYNEQFF.

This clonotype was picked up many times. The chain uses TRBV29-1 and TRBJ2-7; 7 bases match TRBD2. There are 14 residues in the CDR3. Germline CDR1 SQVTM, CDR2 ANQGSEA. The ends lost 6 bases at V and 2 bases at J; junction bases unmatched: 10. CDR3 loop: CSVGMGGGTYEQYF. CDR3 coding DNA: TGCAGCGTGGGCATGGGGGGGGGAACCTACGAGCAGTACTTC.

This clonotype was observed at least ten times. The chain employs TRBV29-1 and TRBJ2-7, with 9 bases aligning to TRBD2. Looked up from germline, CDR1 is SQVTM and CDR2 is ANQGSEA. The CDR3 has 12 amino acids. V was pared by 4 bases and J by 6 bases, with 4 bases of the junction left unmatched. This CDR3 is CSVGAGGTEQYF. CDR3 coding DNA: TGCAGCGTTGGTGCGGGAGGGACCGAGCAGTACTTC.

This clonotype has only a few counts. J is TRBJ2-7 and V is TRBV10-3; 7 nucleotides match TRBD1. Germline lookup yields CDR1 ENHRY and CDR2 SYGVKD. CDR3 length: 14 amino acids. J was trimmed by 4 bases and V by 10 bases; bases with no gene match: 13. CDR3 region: CATEGDSEHYEQYF. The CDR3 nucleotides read TGTGCCACCGAGGGGGACAGCGAACATTACGAGCAGTACTTC.

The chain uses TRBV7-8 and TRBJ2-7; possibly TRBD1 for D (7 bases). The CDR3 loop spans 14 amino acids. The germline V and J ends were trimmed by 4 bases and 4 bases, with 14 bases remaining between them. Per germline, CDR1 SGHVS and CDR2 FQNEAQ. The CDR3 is CASSSAGQRYEQYF. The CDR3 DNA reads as TGTGCCAGCAGCTCCGCGGGACAGAGGTACGAGCAGTACTTC.

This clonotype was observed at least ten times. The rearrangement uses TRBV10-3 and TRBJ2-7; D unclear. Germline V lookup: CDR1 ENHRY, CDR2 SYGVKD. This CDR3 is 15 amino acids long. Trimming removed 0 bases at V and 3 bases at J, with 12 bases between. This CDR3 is CAISESIFRLYEQYF. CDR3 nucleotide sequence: TGTGCCATCAGTGAGTCGATTTTCCGCCTCTACGAGCAGTACTTC.

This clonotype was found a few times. This CDR3 is CASSAYGTRGNTEAFF. The CDR3 DNA follows: TGTGCCAGCAGTGCGTATGGTACAAGGGGGAACACTGAAGCTTTCTTT. The chain recombines TRBV12-3 or TRBV12-4 with TRBJ1-1; maybe TRBD1 (5 bases). The CDR3 extends over 16 amino acids. V was pared by 5 bases and J by 1 base, with 17 bases between.